This TCR beta chain stems from a study of cytotoxic CD8 clonotypes in ibrutinib-treated CLL. Study outcomes and limitations: Having risen at ibrutinib response, clonality had fallen back toward baseline by progression. In comparison with age-matched healthy donors, baseline clonality was higher and tracked circulating CD8+ T-cell counts. Clonotypes that were public were uncommon, and they contracted or stayed stable on treatment.

The V gene end was trimmed by 3 bases and the J gene end by 4 bases; junction bases not matched to a gene: 4. CDR3 length: 13 residues. Germline CDR1 is SGHRS and CDR2 is YFSETQ. This clone occurred a few times. The antigen is unknown. Libraries were prepared by immunoSEQ multiplex PCR; TCRdb keeps only in-frame clonotypes and omits some of them. Of about 270,000 clones in the sample, approximately 76% are singletons; the top ten hold 5.6%. This chain joins TRBV5-1 and TRBJ2-7; 7 bases are shared with TRBD2. The material was PBMCs, obtained at disease progression, from a patient treated with ibrutinib. The TCR comes from a human donor with chronic lymphocytic leukemia. DNA for the CDR3: TGCGCCAGCAGCTACCCCGGGGGGTACGAGCAGTACTTC. It specifies CASSYPGGYEQYF.